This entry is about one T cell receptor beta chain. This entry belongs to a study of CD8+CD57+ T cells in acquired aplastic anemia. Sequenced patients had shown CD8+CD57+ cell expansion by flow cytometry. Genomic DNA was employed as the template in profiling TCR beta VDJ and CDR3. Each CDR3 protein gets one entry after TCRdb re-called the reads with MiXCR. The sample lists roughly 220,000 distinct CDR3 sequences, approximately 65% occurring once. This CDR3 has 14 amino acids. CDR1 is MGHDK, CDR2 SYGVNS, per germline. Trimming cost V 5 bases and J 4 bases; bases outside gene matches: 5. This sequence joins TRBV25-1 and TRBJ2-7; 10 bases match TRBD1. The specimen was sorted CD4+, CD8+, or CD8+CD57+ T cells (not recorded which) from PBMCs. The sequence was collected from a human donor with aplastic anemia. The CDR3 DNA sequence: TGTGCCAGCAGTTTCCTGGGACAGGGGTACGAGCAGTACTTC. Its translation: CASSFLGQGYEQYF.